One sample yielded the 20 T cell receptor beta chains listed below, sequenced in a study of cytomegalovirus exposure and HLA in healthy donors. It was with 60 Vbeta and 13 Jbeta primers that the PCR ran. Only in-frame clones appear in the TCRdb table, and some are missing; sequencing was by immunoSEQ multiplex PCR. The data contain roughly 100,000 clones, roughly 85% of them singletons. Sequenced material: PBMCs. Receptors originate from a man aged 55 to 70 in good health and CMV-seropositive.

The chain links TRBV2 to TRBJ2-5; 7 positions match TRBD2. Trimming removed 3 bases from V and 4 bases from J; junction bases left unmatched: 8. The germline CDR1 and CDR2 sequences are SNHLY and FYNNEI. The CDR3 runs to 15 residues. DNA of the CDR3: TGTGCCAGCAGTGAGGAGCGGGGTAACGGAGAGACCCAGTACTTC. Its protein is CASSEERGNGETQYF.

The J gene is TRBJ2-5, the V gene TRBV5-1, with TRBD2 matching 7 bases. Germline V lookup: CDR1 SGHRS, CDR2 YFSETQ. The CDR3 is 14 residues long. J was trimmed by 5 bases and V by 1 base; bases with no gene match: 5. Written as DNA, the CDR3 is TGCGCCAGCAGCTTGACGGGGGGAGGGGAGACCCAGTACTTC. It yields the protein CASSLTGGGETQYF.

V gene TRBV15 combines with J gene TRBJ1-6; D may be TRBD1 (5 bases). Germline CDR1 is LNHNV and CDR2 is YYDKDF (reference sequence). V was trimmed by 0 bases and J by 4 bases, leaving 7 bases between them. This CDR3 has 15 residues. The CDR3 loop is CATSRDRDYNSPLHF. The CDR3 DNA sequence: TGTGCCACCAGCAGAGACAGGGATTATAATTCACCCCTCCACTTT.

This clone occurred once. The chain is built from TRBV6-6 and TRBJ1-2; possibly TRBD1 for D (5 bases). The ends were cut back, 2 bases at V and 8 bases at J, with 15 bases in the middle. Germline lookup yields CDR1 MNHNY and CDR2 SVGAGI (reference sequence). The CDR3 sequence is 14 residues long. CDR3 protein: CASSYPAGLEGYTF. CDR3 in DNA: TGTGCCAGCAGTTACCCGGCAGGGTTGGAGGGCTACACCTTC.

V is TRBV10-1 and J is TRBJ1-5; TRBD1 matches 7 bases. V shed 7 bases, J shed 7 bases, and the junction held 10 bases outside the gene matches. This CDR3 comprises 14 residues. The germline V gene has CDR1 WNHNN and CDR2 SYGVQD (reference sequence). CDR3 sequence (DNA): TGCGCCAGCACGGGAGACAGGGCCCGACAGCCCCAGCATTTT. Translated, it gives CASTGDRARQPQHF.

V gene TRBV5-1 combines with J gene TRBJ2-7; tentative D call: TRBD2 (6 bases). The CDR3 covers 16 residues. V shed 1 base and J shed 7 bases, with 21 bases lying between them. Germline loops: CDR1 SGHRS, CDR2 YFSETQ. CDR3 coding DNA: TGCGCCAGCAGCTTGTCGGGCGGGGTCCCGACCGGGGAGCAGTACTTC. This encodes CASSLSGGVPTGEQYF.

V and J are TRBV9 and TRBJ2-3; 12 bases are a match to TRBD2. The germline gives CDR1 SGDLS, CDR2 YYNGEE. After removal of 0 bases from V and 1 base from J, the junction contained 3 bases not matched to a gene. The CDR3 length is 17 residues. In DNA form, the CDR3 reads TGTGCCAGCAGCGTAGCTCGACTAGCGGGGGGCACAGATACGCAGTATTTT. Protein sequence: CASSVARLAGGTDTQYF.

The chain joins TRBV10-1 to TRBJ2-2, with 14 bases that match TRBD2. The trim removed 7 bases at V and 1 base at J, leaving 8 bases unmatched. This CDR3 contains 18 residues. CDR1 WNHNN and CDR2 SYGVQD come from the germline V gene (reference sequence). CDR3 DNA sequence: TGCGCCAGCACCGAAGGACTAGCGGGGGGTCGGAACACCGGGGAGCTGTTTTTT. Protein: CASTEGLAGGRNTGELFF.

V usage is TRBV5-4 and J usage is TRBJ2-5; D is perhaps TRBD1 (5 bases). The end of the DNA fits TRBJ2-7 better, so the J call may be wrong. The CDR3 has 13 residues. Germline V gene lookup returns CDR1 SGHNT and CDR2 YYREEE (reference sequence). CDR3 sequence reads: CASSSTDSYEQYF. CDR3 bases: TGTGCCAGCAGCTCGACAGATTCCTACGAGCAGTACTTC.

This rearrangement joins TRBV10-3 to TRBJ2-5; perhaps TRBD1 as D (6 bases). The CDR3 sequence is 13 residues long. Trimming left V 7 bases short and J 4 bases short, with 13 bases between. Per germline, CDR1 ENHRY and CDR2 SYGVKD. CDR3 DNA sequence: TGTGCCATCAACCAACAGGGTGGAGAGACCCAGTACTTC. It yields the protein CAINQQGGETQYF.

CDR3 nucleotides: TGTGCCAGCAGCTTACTGACGGGTGAAAAACTGTTTTTT. Translated, it gives CASSLLTGEKLFF. The chain employs TRBV7-9 and TRBJ1-4; D ambiguous. Germline V CDR1 and CDR2: SEHNR, FQNEAQ (reference sequence). The CDR3 is 13 amino acids. Trimming removed 2 bases from V and 7 bases from J, with 8 bases in between.

The CDR3 nucleotides are TGCGCCAGCAGCCAGGGACAGGGGGGGGGAGAGACCCAGTACTTC. It specifies CASSQGQGGGETQYF. The chain joins TRBV4-3 to TRBJ2-5; 11 positions match TRBD1. V lost 3 bases, J lost 4 bases, and 4 bases stayed unmatched. CDR3 length: 15 residues. Germline values: CDR1 LGHNA, CDR2 YSLEER.

The V gene is TRBV5-1, the J gene TRBJ1-5, with 8 bases that match TRBD1. Losses at the gene ends were 1 base for V and 2 bases for J; bases not matched to a gene: 5. The length of the CDR3 is 16 residues. The germline V gene encodes CDR1 SGHRS and CDR2 YFSETQ. The CDR3 region is CASSLSPGGGNQPQHF. CDR3 bases: TGCGCCAGCAGCTTGAGTCCAGGGGGCGGCAATCAGCCCCAGCATTTT.

The chain carries TRBV27 and TRBJ1-2; maybe TRBD1 (6 bases). This CDR3 region has 16 residues. Germline V CDR1 and CDR2: MNHEY, SMNVEV (reference sequence). The germline V and J ends were trimmed by 5 bases and 7 bases, with 23 bases remaining between them. The CDR3 sequence is CASSTLREGVWSGYTF. CDR3 coding DNA: TGTGCCAGCAGTACCCTCCGGGAGGGGGTTTGGTCTGGCTACACCTTC.

The CDR3 region is CASIGRQVREQYF. CDR3 nucleotide sequence: TGTGCCAGCATAGGGAGACAGGTTCGCGAGCAGTACTTC. V gene TRBV6-1 combines with J gene TRBJ2-7, with a tentative D call TRBD1 (6 bases). This CDR3 is 13 amino acids long. Germline CDR1 MNHNS, CDR2 SASEGT. Deletions cut 7 bases from V and 6 bases from J, with 16 bases between.

The V call is TRBV5-6, the J call TRBJ2-7, with a tentative D call TRBD2 (5 bases). The CDR3 sequence is 14 residues long. The ends were cut back, 5 bases at V and 3 bases at J, with 15 bases in the middle. CDR1 is SGHDT, CDR2 YYEEEE, per germline. CDR3 sequence: CASRRVFGDYEQYF. The CDR3 DNA is TGTGCCAGCAGGCGGGTATTCGGGGACTACGAGCAGTACTTC.

The rearrangement links TRBV2 to TRBJ1-1; D might be TRBD1 (6 bases). Between the trimmed V and J ends, which lost 4 bases and 0 bases, there was a span of 9 bases. This CDR3 is 14 amino acids long. Germline loops: CDR1 SNHLY, CDR2 FYNNEI. This chain's CDR3 is CASSAGAMNTEAFF. The CDR3 nucleotides read TGTGCCAGCAGTGCAGGGGCGATGAACACTGAAGCTTTCTTT. Full variable domain (rest looked up from reference TRBV2 and TRBJ1-1): EPEVTQTPSHQVTQMGQEVILRCVPISNHLYFYWYRQILGQKVEFLVSFYNNEISEKSEIFDDQFSVERPDGSNFTLKIRSTKLEDSAMYFCASSAGAMNTEAFFGQGTRLTVV.

The table lists this clone with a few counts. The chain carries TRBV5-1 and TRBJ1-5; D remains unclear. Deletions cut 4 bases from V and 0 bases from J, with 11 bases between. The CDR3 has 15 amino acids. CDR1 is SGHRS, CDR2 YFSETQ, per germline. In DNA, the CDR3 is TGCGCCAGCAGCCCCGACGGGATTAGCAATCAGCCCCAGCATTTT. Translation: CASSPDGISNQPQHF.

This chain joins TRBV5-1 and TRBJ2-6; D is possibly TRBD1 (5 bases). The V and J ends lost 0 bases and 1 base respectively, with 14 bases between them. This CDR3 region has 18 residues. The germline V gene encodes CDR1 SGHRS and CDR2 YFSETQ. The CDR3 region is CASSLDGRVRSGANVLTF. CDR3 coding DNA: TGCGCCAGCAGCTTGGATGGCAGGGTCCGTTCTGGGGCCAACGTCCTGACTTTC. Variable domain in full (rest from reference TRBV5-1 and TRBJ2-6): KAGVTQTPRYLIKTRGQQVTLSCSPISGHRSVSWYQQTPGQGLQFLFEYFSETQRNKGNFPGRFSGRQFSNSRSEMNVSTLELGDSALYLCASSLDGRVRSGANVLTFGAGSRLTVL.

The rearrangement joins TRBV7-9 to TRBJ2-7; maybe TRBD2 (5 bases). This CDR3 is built from 14 residues. Per germline, CDR1 SEHNR and CDR2 FQNEAQ (reference sequence). V was clipped by 5 bases and J by 1 base, with 12 bases between them. The chain's CDR3 is CASSPARTSYEQYF. The CDR3 nucleotides read TGTGCCAGCAGCCCCGCCAGGACTTCCTACGAGCAGTACTTC.